This TCR beta chain is drawn from a study of follicular helper T cells after annual influenza vaccination. Using immunoSEQ multiplex PCR, the repertoire was profiled, and TCRdb retains in-frame clones only, with some absent. The sample has over 4,500 clones, approximately 83% seen once. This clone has more than one count but fewer than ten. The antigen is not known. This CDR3 contains 15 residues. After removal of 5 bases from V and 0 bases from J, the junction contained 6 bases not matched to a gene. The germline CDR1 and CDR2 sequences are ENHRY and SYGVKD. The time point denotes: 2015-2016 season, pre-vaccination. Excluded were substance abuse, HIV/AIDS, active cancer, immunomodulatory drugs and active illness. Each time point used about 35 to 100 mL of blood. Sorted cTfh were non-naive CD4+CXCR5+PD-1+, either ICOS+CD38+ or ICOS-CD38-. Findings and limits, study-wide: Plasmablast frequency change correlated with clonality change in ICOS+CD38+ cTfh.

Sequencing was performed on CXCR5+ CD38- circulating T follicular helper cells from blood, taken on the day of influenza vaccination. Regarding subset: circulating Tfh, non-naive CD4+CXCR5+PD-1+ (ICOS+CD38+ or ICOS-CD38-). The chain is built from TRBV10-3 and TRBJ2-7, with 8 nucleotides matching TRBD1. The receptor's source is an adult who received the influenza vaccine. CDR3 sequence (DNA): TGTGCCATCAGTATGCGGACAGGGAGCTCCTACGAGCAGTACTTC. It encodes CAISMRTGSSYEQYF.